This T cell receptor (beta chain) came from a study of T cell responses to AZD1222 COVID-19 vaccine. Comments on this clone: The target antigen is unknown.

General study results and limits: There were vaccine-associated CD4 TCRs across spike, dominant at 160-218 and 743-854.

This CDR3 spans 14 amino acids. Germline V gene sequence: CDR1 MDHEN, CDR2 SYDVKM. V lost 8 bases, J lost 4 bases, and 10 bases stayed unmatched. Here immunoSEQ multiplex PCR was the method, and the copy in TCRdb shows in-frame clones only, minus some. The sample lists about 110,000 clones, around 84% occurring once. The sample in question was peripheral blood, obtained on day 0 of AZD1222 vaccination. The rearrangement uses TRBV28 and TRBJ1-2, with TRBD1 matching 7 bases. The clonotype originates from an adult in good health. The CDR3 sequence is CASVAGTDFYGYTF. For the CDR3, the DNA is TGTGCCAGCGTCGCCGGGACAGACTTCTATGGCTACACCTTC.